This TCR beta chain was sequenced for a study of blood T cell repertoires in COVID-19. In the study overall: Specimens from acute and convalescent COVID-19 originated in the United States, Italy and Spain.

Profiling relied on immunoSEQ multiplex PCR, and the TCRdb table lists in-frame clones only, not all of them. The sample shows about 300,000 clones, around 88% of them seen only once. Per germline, CDR1 SGHAT and CDR2 FQNNGV. The V gene lost 1 base and the J gene lost 8 bases, with 9 bases spanning the gap. The CDR3 consists of 13 residues. The chain employs TRBV11-2 and TRBJ2-1, with D possibly matching TRBD1 (5 bases). This receptor was obtained from a woman aged 25-40 years with COVID-19, enrolled during active disease. Sequencing was carried out using peripheral blood. The CDR3 region is CASSLASRDEQFF. In nucleotides, the CDR3 is TGTGCCAGCAGCTTAGCGTCCAGGGATGAGCAGTTCTTC. The whole variable domain, filled in from reference TRBV11-2 and TRBJ2-1, reads EAGVAQSPRYKIIEKRQSVAFWCNPISGHATLYWYQQILGQGPKLLIQFQNNGVVDDSQLPKDRFSAERLKGVDSTLKIQPAKLEDSAVYLCASSLASRDEQFFGPGTRLTVL.